This is a list of T cell receptor beta chains from one sample in a study of cytomegalovirus exposure and HLA in healthy donors. Profiled with immunoSEQ multiplex PCR; TCRdb holds only in-frame clones, not every one. The sample lists roughly 230,000 clones, 78% occurring once. The specimen sequenced was PBMCs. The receptors stem from a boy aged 10-17 years in good health and CMV-seronegative. CDR3s include the opening cysteine and the closing phenylalanine or tryptophan. D genes are given only for firm matches. Clone size is not always given. Where it is, it says once, few, many or a class for expanded clones.

size | J | length | V | D | CDR3 | DNA
. | TRBJ2-1 | 15 | TRBV27 | . | CASSLLAEPYNEQFF | TGTGCCAGCAGTCTACTAGCAGAGCCCTACAATGAGCAGTTCTTC
. | TRBJ2-3 | 11 | TRBV5-1 | . | CASRRFDTQYF | TGCGCCAGCAGGAGGTTTGATACGCAGTATTTT
. | TRBJ1-5 | 13 | TRBV29-1 | . | CSVYDTANQPQHF | TGCAGCGTGTATGACACCGCCAATCAGCCCCAGCATTTT
. | TRBJ1-2 | 15 | TRBV5-1 | . | CASSARGGGNYGYTF | TGCGCCAGCAGCGCCAGGGGAGGGGGAAACTATGGCTACACCTTC
. | TRBJ1-2 | 16 | TRBV2 | TRBD1 | CASRLSGGTGYYGYTF | TGTGCCAGCCGCCTGTCAGGGGGCACAGGGTATTATGGCTACACCTTC
. | TRBJ2-7 | 15 | TRBV6-1 | . | CASTVGVSSSYEQYF | TGTGCCAGCACTGTCGGGGTATCTTCGTCCTACGAGCAGTACTTC
. | TRBJ1-6 | 15 | TRBV27 | TRBD1 | CASSSTGTGYSPLHF | TGTGCCAGCAGTTCAACCGGGACAGGGTATTCACCCCTCCACTTT
. | TRBJ1-2 | 14 | TRBV11-3 | . | CASSLAQEFYGYTF | TGTGCCAGCAGCTTAGCACAGGAGTTCTATGGCTACACCTTC
. | TRBJ1-3 | 14 | TRBV6-5 | . | CASTPRFTGNTIYF | TGTGCCAGCACTCCGCGGTTTACTGGAAACACCATATATTTT
. | TRBJ2-1 | 16 | TRBV18 | . | CASSPTVSDWRNEQFF | TGTGCCAGCTCACCCACGGTGTCCGATTGGAGGAATGAGCAGTTCTTC
. | TRBJ2-1 | 13 | TRBV11-3 | . | CASSAGEYNEQFF | TGTGCCAGCAGCGCCGGAGAGTACAATGAGCAGTTCTTC
few | TRBJ2-5 | 12 | TRBV19 | . | CASGGLQETQYF | TGTGCCAGCGGCGGACTTCAAGAGACCCAGTACTTC
. | TRBJ2-7 | 15 | TRBV29-1 | TRBD2 | CSANGVAGGPHEQYF | TGCAGCGCAAACGGGGTAGCGGGAGGTCCCCACGAGCAGTACTTC
. | TRBJ1-2 | 15 | TRBV7-6 | . | CASSLGASIFYGYTF | TGTGCCAGCAGCCTGGGGGCCTCAATCTTCTATGGCTACACCTTC
. | TRBJ1-5 | 16 | TRBV11-2 | . | CASSSLRGRSNQPQHF | TGTGCCAGCAGCTCCCTGCGGGGCCGAAGCAATCAGCCCCAGCATTTT
. | TRBJ1-5 | 14 | TRBV7-6 | . | CASSPAPGNQPQHF | TGTGCCAGCAGCCCTGCGCCGGGGAATCAGCCCCAGCATTTT
. | TRBJ2-7 | 15 | TRBV5-1 | TRBD1 | CASSLSGTGNDEQYF | TGCGCCAGCAGCTTATCCGGGACAGGGAACGACGAGCAGTACTTC
. | TRBJ2-1 | 10 | TRBV20-1 | . | CSVFSHEQFF | TGCAGTGTGTTTAGTCATGAGCAGTTCTTC
. | TRBJ2-3 | 17 | TRBV28 | TRBD2 | CASSSPRLAGFTDTQYF | TGTGCCAGCAGTTCCCCAAGACTAGCGGGTTTCACAGATACGCAGTATTTT
. | TRBJ1-2 | 10 | TRBV2 | . | CASKRDGYTF | TGTGCCAGCAAAAGAGATGGCTACACCTTC
. | TRBJ1-2 | 13 | TRBV6-1 | . | CASRGAGADGYTF | TGTGCCAGCAGGGGGGCAGGGGCGGATGGCTACACCTTC
few | TRBJ2-5 | 13 | TRBV5-1 | . | CASSLDPEETQYF | TGCGCCAGCAGCTTGGATCCGGAAGAGACCCAGTACTTC
. | TRBJ1-1 | 12 | TRBV6-1 | . | CASSEAFSRAFF | TGTGCCAGCAGTGAAGCATTTAGTCGAGCTTTCTTT
. | TRBJ1-1 | 13 | TRBV19 | . | CATGGPLNTEAFF | TGTGCCACCGGAGGGCCCCTGAACACTGAAGCTTTCTTT
. | TRBJ2-2 | 13 | TRBV19 | . | CASRNFGAGELFF | TGTGCCAGTAGAAACTTCGGGGCCGGGGAGCTGTTTTTT
. | TRBJ1-1 | 13 | TRBV4-1 | . | CASSQSSRLRAFF | TGCGCCAGCAGCCAATCATCGAGGCTCAGAGCTTTCTTT
. | TRBJ1-3 | 14 | TRBV6-5 | TRBD1 | CASSWTGTGNTIYF | TGTGCCAGCAGCTGGACAGGGACTGGAAACACCATATATTTT
. | TRBJ2-1 | 13 | TRBV30 | . | CAWSVPAGFQQFF | TGTGCCTGGAGTGTCCCAGCAGGGTTTCAGCAGTTCTTC
. | TRBJ1-2 | 15 | TRBV11-2 | . | CASSPGTLGDYGYTF | TGTGCCAGCAGCCCCGGGACACTTGGTGACTATGGCTACACCTTC
. | TRBJ2-7 | 16 | TRBV5-1 | TRBD1 | CASSSVGGGSSYEQYF | TGCGCCAGCAGCTCGGTAGGGGGCGGCAGCTCCTACGAGCAGTACTTC
. | TRBJ1-1 | 14 | TRBV6-1 | . | CASSEKGLSDEAFF | TGTGCCAGCAGTGAAAAGGGACTTTCGGACGAAGCTTTCTTT
. | TRBJ2-7 | 13 | TRBV13 | . | CASSPGHSVEQYF | TGTGCCAGCAGCCCCGGACACTCCGTCGAGCAGTACTTC
. | TRBJ2-1 | 18 | TRBV5-4 | . | CASSSRGREAWPVNEQFF | TGTGCCAGCAGCTCGAGGGGGCGGGAGGCCTGGCCCGTCAATGAGCAGTTCTTC
. | TRBJ1-5 | 16 | TRBV5-1 | . | CASSPGEGYSNQPQHF | TGCGCCAGCAGTCCTGGGGAGGGCTATAGCAATCAGCCCCAGCATTTT
. | TRBJ1-2 | 11 | TRBV5-4 | TRBD1 | CASRTGGESTF | TGTGCCAGCAGAACAGGGGGCGAAAGCACCTTC
few | TRBJ1-3 | 16 | TRBV7-6 | TRBD1 | CASSLAGGQGTNTIYF | TGTGCCAGCAGCTTAGCAGGGGGACAGGGTACGAACACCATATATTTT
many | TRBJ2-7 | 15 | TRBV5-1 | TRBD2 | CASSLLGGSSYEQYF | TGCGCCAGCAGCTTGTTGGGGGGGAGCTCCTACGAGCAGTACTTC
. | TRBJ2-2 | 18 | TRBV30 | TRBD2 | CAWSSVRSSGRSPGELFF | TGTGCCTGGAGTTCTGTACGGTCTAGCGGGAGGTCCCCCGGGGAGCTGTTTTTT
. | TRBJ1-2 | 13 | TRBV29-1 | TRBD1 | CSVEGGGALGYTF | TGCAGCGTTGAAGGAGGGGGCGCACTGGGCTACACCTTC
. | TRBJ2-1 | 14 | TRBV5-4 | TRBD2 | CASSWGLAGPKQFF | TGTGCCAGCAGCTGGGGACTAGCGGGACCCAAGCAGTTCTTC
. | TRBJ2-7 | 15 | TRBV27 | TRBD2 | CASSRLAGTSYEQYF | TGTGCCAGCAGTAGACTAGCGGGGACCTCCTACGAGCAGTACTTC
. | TRBJ1-3 | 15 | TRBV10-2 | . | CASSENTRSGNTIYF | TGCGCCAGCAGTGAGAATACACGCTCTGGAAACACCATATATTTT
. | TRBJ2-1 | 15 | TRBV5-4 | TRBD2 | CASTSKSSSGDEQFF | TGTGCCAGCACCTCGAAATCGTCTAGCGGCGATGAGCAGTTCTTC
. | TRBJ1-5 | 13 | TRBV6-1 | . | CASSWANNQPQHF | TGTGCCAGCAGTTGGGCAAACAATCAGCCCCAGCATTTT